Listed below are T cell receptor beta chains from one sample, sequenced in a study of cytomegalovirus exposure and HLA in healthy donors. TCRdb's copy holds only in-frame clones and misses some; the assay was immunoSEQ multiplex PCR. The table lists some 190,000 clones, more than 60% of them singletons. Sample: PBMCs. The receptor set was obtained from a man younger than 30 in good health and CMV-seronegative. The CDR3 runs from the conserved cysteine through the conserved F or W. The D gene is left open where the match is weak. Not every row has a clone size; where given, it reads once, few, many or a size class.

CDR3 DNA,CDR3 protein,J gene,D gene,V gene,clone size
TGTGCCAGTAGTACCTCATGGGACTCTCGGGAGACCCAGTACTTC,CASSTSWDSRETQYF,TRBJ2-5,.,TRBV19,.
TGTGCCAGCTCGTCAGGGGGCAGGGGAACTGAAAAACTGTTTTTT,CASSSGGRGTEKLFF,TRBJ1-4,TRBD1,TRBV18,.
TGTGCCAGCTCACCACGGACAGGGGCCCTCTCTGGGGCCAACGTCCTGACTTTC,CASSPRTGALSGANVLTF,TRBJ2-6,TRBD1,TRBV18,.
TGTGCCAGCAGTTATCAGGGGCCCACTGAAGCTTTCTTT,CASSYQGPTEAFF,TRBJ1-1,.,TRBV6-6,.
TGCGCCAGCAGCTTACAGGGGGGAGAAGTAGCTTTCTTT,CASSLQGGEVAFF,TRBJ1-1,TRBD1,TRBV5-1,.
TGTGCCAGCAGCCAGTGGGACAGGGGCTACGAGCAGTACTTC,CASSQWDRGYEQYF,TRBJ2-7,TRBD1,TRBV14,few
TGCGCCAGCACTTTGGGGGGTGGTTCCTACGAGCAGTACTTC,CASTLGGGSYEQYF,TRBJ2-7,.,TRBV5-1,.
TGCGCCAGCAGCCAAGCACTAGCGGGACCGAACACCGGGGAGCTGTTTTTT,CASSQALAGPNTGELFF,TRBJ2-2,TRBD2,TRBV4-3,.
TGTGCCAGCTCACCCGCACTTAGCAATCAGCCCCAGCATTTT,CASSPALSNQPQHF,TRBJ1-5,.,TRBV18,once
TGCGCCAGCAGCTTGACAGGGGGCAATCAGCCCCAGCATTTT,CASSLTGGNQPQHF,TRBJ1-5,TRBD1,TRBV5-1,few
TGTGCCAGCAGCCACGGGGAGACGTTCAATGAGCAGTTCTTC,CASSHGETFNEQFF,TRBJ2-1,.,TRBV9,.
TGTGCCAGCAGTGAATTCGGGGAAAAACTGTTTTTT,CASSEFGEKLFF,TRBJ1-4,.,TRBV6-1,once
TGTGCCACCAGCAGAGATCAGGGGGAAAAACTGTTTTTT,CATSRDQGEKLFF,TRBJ1-4,.,TRBV15,.
TGCGCCAGCAGCCAAGATCTGAGGACAGGGAGACAGCAGTACTTC,CASSQDLRTGRQQYF,TRBJ2-7,TRBD1,TRBV4-3,.
TGTGCCAGCAGCTTAGGGATAGCGGAATCCTACGAGCAGTACTTC,CASSLGIAESYEQYF,TRBJ2-7,.,TRBV11-2,.
TGCGCCAGCAGCGGCCTAGCGGGAGACACAGATACGCAGTATTTT,CASSGLAGDTDTQYF,TRBJ2-3,TRBD2,TRBV5-1,.
TGTGCCAGCTCCCAGGGACAGGGGCTACAAGAGACCCAGTACTTC,CASSQGQGLQETQYF,TRBJ2-5,TRBD1,TRBV18,.
TGTGCCAGCAGTGGCGGGACAGGGAGGGTTTTAGGGGGTCAGCCCCAGCATTTT,CASSGGTGRVLGGQPQHF,TRBJ1-5,TRBD1,TRBV27,few
TGTGCCAGCAGTGAGGACACCGCTTTTTACGAGCAGTACTTC,CASSEDTAFYEQYF,TRBJ2-7,.,TRBV2,.
TGTGCCAGCAGCCGTAGGGGGGGCGCGAGCACTGAAGCTTTCTTT,CASSRRGGASTEAFF,TRBJ1-1,.,TRBV5-6,once
TGTGCCAGCAGCTTCTACGGGGGACAGGGGAGCACTGAAGCTTTCTTT,CASSFYGGQGSTEAFF,TRBJ1-1,TRBD1,TRBV7-9,.
TGTGCCAGCAGCTTAACTAGCGGGGGAAACAATGAGCAGTTCTTC,CASSLTSGGNNEQFF,TRBJ2-1,TRBD2,TRBV7-3,.